The 14 T cell receptor beta chains listed next were all sequenced from one sample in a study of cytomegalovirus exposure and HLA in healthy donors. In the PCR, 60 Vbeta and 13 Jbeta primers were used. Method: immunoSEQ multiplex PCR; TCRdb's copy keeps in-frame clones and lacks some. The sample lists tens of thousands of clones, roughly 73% occurring once. Input material: PBMCs. These receptors all stem from a woman aged 40 to 50 in good health and CMV-seropositive.

The CDR3 loop is CASSQEGPGGQETQYF. For the CDR3, the DNA is TGTGCCAGCAGCCAAGAAGGGCCGGGGGGGCAGGAGACCCAGTACTTC. J is TRBJ2-5 and V is TRBV4-2, with TRBD2 matching 8 bases. The CDR3 consists of 16 residues. V lost 0 bases and J lost 5; bases outside the gene matches: 8. Germline values: CDR1 LGHNA, CDR2 YNFKEQ.

This sequence joins TRBV28 and TRBJ1-4, with 10 bases lining up with TRBD1. The CDR3 is made up of 15 amino acids. The ends lost 4 bases at V and 7 bases at J; junction bases unmatched: 6. Germline values: CDR1 MDHEN, CDR2 SYDVKM. DNA for the CDR3: TGTGCCAGCAGTTCCCGGACAGGGGGGGGTGAAAAACTGTTTTTT. This gives the protein CASSSRTGGGEKLFF.

The chain has TRBV15 and TRBJ2-3; D is unresolved. The CDR3 runs to 13 residues. Germline CDR1 LNHNV, CDR2 YYDKDF (reference sequence). Trimming took 0 bases from V and 6 from J, leaving 7 bases between them. CDR3 bases: TGTGCCACCAGCAGAGATGTCGGGGATACGCAGTATTTT. As protein: CATSRDVGDTQYF. Together with reference TRBV15 and TRBJ2-3, the CDR3 gives the full variable domain: DAMVIQNPRYQVTQFGKPVTLSCSQTLNHNVMYWYQQKSSQAPKLLFHYYDKDFNNEADTPDNFQSRRPNTSFCFLDIRSPGLGDTAMYLCATSRDVGDTQYFGPGTRLTVL.

Note on this clone: An end of the junction does not agree with germline; a read error may underlie this. As DNA, the CDR3 is TGTGCCAGCAGCTCGAACGTCAGGGGTGGCTACATCTTC. It codes for CASSSNVRGGYIF. This rearrangement joins TRBV11-2 to TRBJ1-2; a possible D gene is TRBD1 (6 bases). Germline-derived CDR1 and CDR2 are SGHAT and FQNNGV. The CDR3 length is 13 residues.

The chain joins TRBV7-2 to TRBJ1-5, with D tentatively TRBD1 (6 bases). The length of the CDR3 is 16 residues. Trimming removed 5 bases at V and 4 bases at J, with 18 bases between. Looked up from germline, CDR1 is SGHTA and CDR2 is FQGNSA. This chain's CDR3 is CASSARGGDTNQPQHF. The DNA for the CDR3 is TGTGCCAGCAGCGCAAGGGGGGGGGATACAAATCAGCCCCAGCATTTT.

The chain recombines TRBV29-1 with TRBJ2-7, with a weak D call TRBD2 (5 bases). The end of the DNA is better explained by TRBJ2-5, so the J call may be wrong. Germline lookup yields CDR1 SQVTM and CDR2 ANQGSEA. The CDR3 length is 12 residues. The CDR3 DNA sequence: TGCAGCGTCGGAACGGGAATGGAGACCCAGTACTTC. Its protein product is CSVGTGMETQYF.

The chain links TRBV30 to TRBJ2-5, with 8 bases identical to TRBD2. The germline gives CDR1 GTSNPN, CDR2 SVGIG (reference sequence). J lost 3 bases, V lost 0 bases, and 6 bases had no gene match. This CDR3 spans 15 amino acids. The CDR3 DNA sequence: TGTGCCTGGAGTGTACGGGGGGGCGTGAAAGAGACCCAGTACTTC. It specifies CAWSVRGGVKETQYF.

The V and J genes are TRBV6-1 and TRBJ1-2; D perhaps matches TRBD1 (5 bases). CDR1 is MNHNS and CDR2 is SASEGT in the germline V gene. This CDR3 has 14 residues. Trimming stripped 6 bases from V and 6 bases from J, with 17 bases between. The CDR3 loop reads CASSASLQAHGYTF. The CDR3 DNA follows: TGTGCCAGCAGCGCCTCGCTACAGGCCCATGGCTACACCTTC.

In DNA, the CDR3 is TGTGCCAGCAGGGGGACAGGGCGGACCACTGAAGCTTTCTTT. Translating it yields CASRGTGRTTEAFF. V usage is TRBV6-5 and J usage is TRBJ1-1; 9 nucleotides match TRBD1. Germline CDR1 and CDR2: MNHEY and SVGAGI. Unmatched junction bases numbered 6, after V lost 6 bases and J lost 4 bases. The CDR3 covers 14 residues.

A few counts support this clone. This chain joins TRBV27 and TRBJ2-6; D may be TRBD1 (6 bases). V was clipped by 6 bases and J by 1 base, with 19 bases between them. The V gene's germline CDR1 is MNHEY and CDR2 SMNVEV (reference sequence). The CDR3 extends over 18 amino acids. CDR3 amino acids: CASRSATGQISGANVLTF. CDR3 DNA: TGTGCCAGCAGGTCCGCCACAGGGCAAATTTCTGGGGCCAACGTCCTGACTTTC.

V is TRBV11-3 and J is TRBJ2-7; TRBD1 aligns across 8 bases. V shed 6 bases and J 3 bases; nucleotides not matched to a gene: 4. The CDR3 sequence is 13 residues long. Germline CDR1 SGHNT, CDR2 YENEEA. Here the CDR3 reads CASRWDRYYEQYF. In DNA form, the CDR3 reads TGTGCCAGCAGATGGGACAGGTACTACGAGCAGTACTTC.

This clone was counted only a few times. The J gene is TRBJ1-1, the V gene TRBV29-1, with 9 bases identical to TRBD1. This CDR3 has 13 residues. V shed 2 bases, J shed 5 bases, and the junction held 3 bases outside the gene matches. CDR1 and CDR2 (germline): SQVTM, ANQGSEA. The chain's CDR3 is CSVEMTGGTEAFF. Written as DNA, the CDR3 is TGCAGCGTTGAAATGACAGGGGGGACTGAAGCTTTCTTT.

This rearrangement joins TRBV19 to TRBJ1-2; unclear D gene. The germline V gene has CDR1 LNHDA and CDR2 SQIVND (reference sequence). The CDR3 is made up of 11 amino acids. Trimming removed 8 bases from V and 0 bases from J, with 4 bases in between. The CDR3 DNA follows: TGTGCCAGTCGGGCTAACTATGGCTACACCTTC. This encodes CASRANYGYTF. The full variable domain, completed using reference TRBV19 and TRBJ1-2, is DGGITQSPKYLFRKEGQNVTLSCEQNLNHDAMYWYRQDPGQGLRLIYYSQIVNDFQKGDIAEGYSVSREKKESFPLTVTSAQKNPTAFYLCASRANYGYTFGSGTRLTVV.

The rearrangement joins TRBV7-2 to TRBJ2-7, with D perhaps matching TRBD2 (5 bases). In germline, CDR1 is SGHTA, CDR2 FQGNSA. V lost 5 bases to trimming and J lost 6 bases, with 17 bases between them. CDR3 length: 14 residues. For the CDR3, the DNA is TGTGCCAGCAGCCCAGGTGTGGGGAGCAGCGAGCAGTACTTC. This sequence encodes CASSPGVGSSEQYF.